The 23 T cell receptor beta chains reported below all come from one sample, sequenced in a study of early T cells in non-severe SARS-CoV-2 infection. Each CDR3 protein gets one entry after TCRdb re-called the 5' RACE reads with MiXCR. The table includes approximately 75,000 distinct CDR3 sequences, about 14% detected once. This sample comprised whole blood, obtained at baseline. These receptors were taken from an adult who was a healthcare worker with PCR-confirmed SARS-CoV-2 infection or an uninfected control (not recorded which).

This clonotype has just a few counts. This sequence joins TRBV30 and TRBJ2-3; TRBD2 is a possible D gene (6 bases). The germline gives CDR1 GTSNPN, CDR2 SVGIG (reference sequence). This CDR3 spans 11 amino acids. The V gene lost 4 bases and the J gene lost 4 bases, with 6 bases spanning the gap. The CDR3 sequence is CAWTSADTQYF. The CDR3 coding sequence is TGTGCCTGGACTAGCGCAGATACGCAGTATTTT.

This clonotype was recorded a few times. V usage is TRBV6-5 and J usage is TRBJ2-5; D gene ambiguous. Germline CDR1 is MNHEY and CDR2 is SVGAGI. V was pared by 0 bases and J by 5 bases, with 13 bases between. This CDR3 contains 15 residues. CDR3 coding DNA: TGTGCCAGCAGTTACTCGAGAGTGGACGGGGAGACCCAGTACTTC. Its translation is CASSYSRVDGETQYF.

The chain combines TRBV24-1 with TRBJ2-2, with 7 bases matching TRBD2. V lost 7 bases to trimming and J lost 0 bases; unmatched junction nucleotides: 7. Germline CDR1 is KGHDR and CDR2 is SFDVKD. The CDR3 covers 16 residues. CDR3 sequence reads: CATSKLATTNTGELFF. In nucleotides, the CDR3 is TGTGCCACCAGCAAACTAGCGACAACGAACACCGGGGAGCTGTTTTTT.

This chain links TRBV12-3 or TRBV12-4 with TRBJ2-1; D possibly corresponds to TRBD1 (5 bases). Trimming cost V 1 base and J 3 bases, with 7 bases left between them. The length of the CDR3 is 14 residues. The CDR3 sequence is CASSLEGHYNEQFF. DNA for the CDR3: TGTGCCAGCAGTTTAGAAGGACACTACAATGAGCAGTTCTTC.

This clonotype came up many times. The chain is built from TRBV3-1 and TRBJ2-1; D may be TRBD2 (6 bases). Germline loops: CDR1 LGHDT, CDR2 YNNKEL (reference sequence). This CDR3 has 12 residues. Trimming removed 10 bases at V and 9 bases at J, with 16 bases between. The CDR3 is CATQRAQSEQFF. The DNA of the CDR3 is TGTGCCACCCAGCGGGCGCAGAGTGAGCAGTTCTTC.

This clonotype was counted ten times or more. The chain has TRBV29-1 and TRBJ2-3, with D possibly TRBD2 on 6 matching bases. The CDR3 is made up of 12 amino acids. Trimming took 8 bases from V and 5 from J, leaving 14 bases between them. From germline, CDR1 is SQVTM and CDR2 ANQGSEA. The CDR3 region has the DNA TGCAGCACTTCTCTAGCGATAGATACGCAGTATTTT. Amino acid sequence: CSTSLAIDTQYF.

This clonotype was seen repeatedly, ten times or more. The chain has TRBV7-8 and TRBJ2-3; the match to TRBD2 covers 13 bases. The CDR3 runs 19 residues. In germline, CDR1 is SGHVS, CDR2 FQNEAQ. After removal of 5 bases from V and 4 bases from J, the junction contained 15 bases not matched to a gene. The CDR3 bases are TGTGCCAGCAGCCTTACCATCCTCCCCGGACTAGCGGGAGCAGATACGCAGTATTTT. Translation: CASSLTILPGLAGADTQYF. The variable domain in full, with the rest retrieved from reference TRBV7-8 and TRBJ2-3, is GAGVSQSPRYKVAKRGQDVALRCDPISGHVSLFWYQQALGQGPEFLTYFQNEAQLDKSGLPSDRFFAERPEGSVSTLKIQRTQQEDSAVYLCASSLTILPGLAGADTQYFGPGTRLTVL.

The CDR3 DNA follows: TGTGCCAGCAGCGTCGGCGTGACCACTGACCAGTTCTTC. Translating gives CASSVGVTTDQFF. The chain combines TRBV9 with TRBJ2-1; D ambiguous. The CDR3 spans 13 residues. The V gene lost 2 bases and the J gene lost 13 bases, with 16 bases spanning the gap. Per germline, CDR1 SGDLS and CDR2 YYNGEE.

This clonotype was found a few times. The rearrangement links TRBV18 to TRBJ2-1; D uncertain. CDR1 and CDR2 from the germline V gene are KGHSH and LQKENI. Trimming pared 5 bases from V and 0 bases from J, leaving 2 bases between. The CDR3 runs 12 residues. Written as DNA, the CDR3 is TGTGCCAGCTCAACCTCCTACAATGAGCAGTTCTTC. This encodes CASSTSYNEQFF.

This clonotype was picked up many times. Germline is not matched at one junction end, which may reflect a read error. The chain uses TRBV27 and TRBJ2-3; D is possibly TRBD2 (5 bases). The germline gives CDR1 MNHEY, CDR2 SMNVEV (reference sequence). The CDR3 has 14 amino acids. CDR3 residues: CASSLMGAADKQYF. The CDR3 nucleotides are TGTGCCAGCAGTTTAATGGGAGCCGCGGATAAGCAGTATTTT.

This clonotype was found a few times. This sequence joins TRBV21-1 and TRBJ1-2; whether TRBD1, the table's D call, matches the DNA was not checked. TRBV21-1 is an annotated pseudogene. The CDR3 is 13 residues long. The DNA of the CDR3 is TGTGCCAGCACCCCAGGGTGTTGGGACGGCTACACCTTC. This sequence encodes CASTPGCWDGYTF.

This chain uses TRBV28 with TRBJ2-7; D possibly corresponds to TRBD1 (6 bases). The CDR3 consists of 12 residues. Germline CDR1 is MDHEN and CDR2 is SYDVKM. The ends were cut back, 8 bases at V and 5 bases at J, with 13 bases in the middle. The DNA for the CDR3 is TGTGCCAGCTTCCGGGACACCCACGAGCAGTACTTC. Translation gives CASFRDTHEQYF.

In its sample, this clonotype was seen a few times. V and J are TRBV18 and TRBJ2-7; TRBD2 matches 7 bases. In germline, CDR1 is KGHSH, CDR2 LQKENI. CDR3 length equals 14 residues. V gave up 6 bases and J gave up 2 bases; unmatched junction bases: 7. The CDR3 is CASSTGGIPYEQYF. CDR3 in DNA: TGTGCCAGCTCGACGGGGGGTATCCCCTACGAGCAGTACTTC. Variable domain in full (rest from reference TRBV18 and TRBJ2-7): NAGVMQNPRHLVRRRGQEARLRCSPMKGHSHVYWYRQLPEEGLKFMVYLQKENIIDESGMPKERFSAEFPKEGPSILRIQQVVRGDSAAYFCASSTGGIPYEQYFGPGTRLTVT.

This clonotype came up a few times. V gene TRBV27 combines with J gene TRBJ2-1; no clear D. V was trimmed by 6 bases and J by 9 bases, leaving 15 bases between them. The CDR3 totals 13 residues. The germline V gene encodes CDR1 MNHEY and CDR2 SMNVEV (reference sequence). In DNA form, the CDR3 reads TGTGCCAGCAGCCCTGTCCCCTGGGGTGAGCAGTTCTTC. Translated, it gives CASSPVPWGEQFF.

V usage is TRBV7-3 and J usage is TRBJ2-3, with 8 nucleotides matching TRBD2. The CDR3 sequence is 15 residues long. After removal of 1 base from V and 3 bases from J, the junction contained 3 bases not matched to a gene. In germline, CDR1 is SGHTA, CDR2 FQGTGA. For the CDR3, the DNA is TGTGCCAGCAGCTTAAGTAGCGGGACTACAGATACGCAGTATTTT. Translation gives CASSLSSGTTDTQYF.

The chain is built from TRBV18 and TRBJ1-6; no clear D gene. The CDR3 extends over 14 amino acids. V lost 1 base and J lost 7, with 8 bases in between. Germline CDR1 and CDR2: KGHSH and LQKENI. The CDR3 is CASSPRNTNSPLHF. The CDR3 nucleotides read TGTGCCAGCTCACCACGGAATACGAATTCACCCCTCCACTTT.

This clonotype came up a few times. V and J are TRBV6-4 and TRBJ2-1; D is undetermined. Germline V gives CDR1 MRHNA, CDR2 SNTAGT. Trimming took 0 bases from V and 10 from J, leaving 7 bases between them. The CDR3 covers 12 residues. In nucleotides, the CDR3 is TGTGCCAGCAGTGACTCGAGTCTCGAGCAGTTCTTC. Translated, it gives CASSDSSLEQFF.

This clonotype came up a few times. The V call is TRBV2, the J call TRBJ1-4; D unclear. This CDR3 has 14 residues. Trimming removed 7 bases from V and 4 bases from J, with 13 bases in between. CDR1 and CDR2 (germline): SNHLY, FYNNEI. The CDR3 loop is CASNVGPLNEKLFF. The CDR3 bases are TGTGCCAGCAACGTAGGACCCCTTAATGAAAAACTGTTTTTT.

This chain joins TRBV12-3 or TRBV12-4 and TRBJ2-1, with TRBD1 as a possible D gene (7 bases). V dropped 6 bases and J dropped 5 bases, with 11 bases sitting between them. The CDR3 is made up of 13 amino acids. For the CDR3, the DNA is TGTGCCAGCAGCCAGGGGGAGGACAATGAGCAGTTCTTC. Protein sequence: CASSQGEDNEQFF.

This clonotype occurred a few times. The rearrangement links TRBV7-2 to TRBJ1-1, with 9 nucleotides matching TRBD1. This CDR3 is built from 18 residues. V was clipped by 6 bases and J by 1 base; unmatched bases: 15. Germline V gene sequence: CDR1 SGHTA, CDR2 FQGNSA. The CDR3 bases are TGTGCCAGCAGGTTCCCGATGAGGACACAGGGGGCGAACACTGAAGCTTTCTTT. This translates into CASRFPMRTQGANTEAFF.

The CDR3 bases are TGTGCCAGCAGCTTAGTTCCCCGACGGGAGGGCAGCACAGATACGCAGTATTTT. Its translation is CASSLVPRREGSTDTQYF. This rearrangement joins TRBV7-2 to TRBJ2-3; 8 bases line up with TRBD2. Germline loops: CDR1 SGHTA, CDR2 FQGNSA. The CDR3 is made up of 18 amino acids. With 1 base clipped from V and 0 bases from J, the junction kept 9 bases outside the gene matches.

This clonotype turned up a few times. CDR3 in DNA: TGTGCCAGCAGACCAACCGGACTAGCGGGAGGCCTCCCCTTCACAGATACGCAGTATTTT. This translates into CASRPTGLAGGLPFTDTQYF. The V gene is TRBV7-2, the J gene TRBJ2-3; TRBD2 aligns across 14 bases. CDR3 size: 20 residues. Germline values: CDR1 SGHTA, CDR2 FQGNSA. After removal of 6 bases from V and 2 bases from J, the junction contained 16 bases not matched to a gene.

This clonotype was found a few times. The gene calls are TRBV5-1 and TRBJ2-2, with 7 bases fitting TRBD2. In germline, CDR1 is SGHRS, CDR2 YFSETQ. This CDR3 has 17 amino acids. The J segment lost 3 bases and the V segment lost 0 bases, leaving 8 bases of the junction unmatched. The CDR3 loop reads CASSLEPSGKYTGELFF. Here the CDR3 DNA reads TGCGCCAGCAGCTTGGAGCCTAGCGGTAAATACACCGGGGAGCTGTTTTTT.